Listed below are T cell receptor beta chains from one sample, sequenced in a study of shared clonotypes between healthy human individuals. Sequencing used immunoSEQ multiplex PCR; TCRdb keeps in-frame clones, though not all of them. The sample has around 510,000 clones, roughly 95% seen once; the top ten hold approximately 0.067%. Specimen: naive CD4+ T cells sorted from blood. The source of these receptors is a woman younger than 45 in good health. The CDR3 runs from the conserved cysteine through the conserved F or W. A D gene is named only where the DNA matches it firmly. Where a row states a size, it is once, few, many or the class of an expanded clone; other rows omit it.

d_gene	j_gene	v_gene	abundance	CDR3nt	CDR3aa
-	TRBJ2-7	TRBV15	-	TGTGCCACCAGCAACACGGACTCCTACGAGCAGTACTTC	CATSNTDSYEQYF
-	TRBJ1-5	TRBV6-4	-	TGTGCCAGCAGTGACAATCGGGGGCAGGGGATTAAGCCCCAGCATTTT	CASSDNRGQGIKPQHF
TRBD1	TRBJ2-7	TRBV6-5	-	TGTGCCACGACGGTGAACAGGGGCGCCGCCTACGAGCAGTACTTC	CATTVNRGAAYEQYF
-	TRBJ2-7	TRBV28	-	TGTGCCAGTACTAGGACAGCTAACTACGAGCAGTACTTC	CASTRTANYEQYF
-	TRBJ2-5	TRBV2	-	TGTGCCAGCAGTTTCCAAGAGACCCAGTACTTC	CASSFQETQYF
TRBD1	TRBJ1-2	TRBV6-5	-	TGTGCCAGCAGTCCCGGGACAGGGTTTGGTGGCTACACCTTC	CASSPGTGFGGYTF
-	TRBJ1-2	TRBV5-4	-	TGTGCCAGCAGTCGACAGGTGCCCTCGGGTGGCTACACCTTC	CASSRQVPSGGYTF
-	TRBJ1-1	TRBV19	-	TGTGCCAGTAGTATCGTAGGGGCCCTGAACACTGAAGCTTTCTTT	CASSIVGALNTEAFF
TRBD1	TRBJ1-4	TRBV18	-	TGTGCCAGCTCACTTATTGGACAGGCGGATGAAAAACTGTTTTTT	CASSLIGQADEKLFF
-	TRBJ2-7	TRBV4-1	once	TGCGCCAGCAGCTCAAGGGGATTAGCGTTCTCCTACGAGCAGTACTTC	CASSSRGLAFSYEQYF
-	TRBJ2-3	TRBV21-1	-	TGTGCCAGCACCCTTGCCACGGACCCCGAGGAGGATACGCAGTATTTT	CASTLATDPEEDTQYF
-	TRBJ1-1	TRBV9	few	TGTGCCAGCAGCGTAGGGTTGGAGGGATCCGAAGCTTTCTTT	CASSVGLEGSEAFF
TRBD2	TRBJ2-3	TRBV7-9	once	TGTGCCAGCAGCTTAGAAGGGGCTAGCGGACCCACAGATACGCAGTATTTT	CASSLEGASGPTDTQYF
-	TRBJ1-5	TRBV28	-	TGTGCCAGCAGTTTACTCCAGGGGAATAATCAGCCCCAGCATTTT	CASSLLQGNNQPQHF
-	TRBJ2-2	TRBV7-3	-	TGTGCCAGCAGCCGGGACACTACGAACACCGGGGAGCTGTTTTTT	CASSRDTTNTGELFF
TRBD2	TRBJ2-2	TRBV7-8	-	TGTGCCAGCAGCTTAAGGGCTAGCGGGAACGGCGGGGAGCTGTTTTTT	CASSLRASGNGGELFF
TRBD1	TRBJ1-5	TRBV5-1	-	TGCGCCAGCAGCTGGGGGACAGGGGGAAGCAATCAGCCCCAGCATTTT	CASSWGTGGSNQPQHF
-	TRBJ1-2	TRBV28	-	TGTGCCAGCAGTTTTGGTGGGGGCGGCTACACCTTC	CASSFGGGGYTF
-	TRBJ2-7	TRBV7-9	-	TGTGCCAGCTCGCGCAGCTCCTACGAGCAGTACTTC	CASSRSSYEQYF
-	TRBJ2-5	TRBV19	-	TGTGCCAGTAGTCTTCGGGGGGAGACCCAGTACTTC	CASSLRGETQYF
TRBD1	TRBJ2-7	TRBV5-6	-	TGTGCCAGCAGCTTGGGCCTTTGGACAGGGGACGACGAGCAGTACTTC	CASSLGLWTGDDEQYF
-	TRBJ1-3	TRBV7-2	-	TGTGCCAGCAGCTTAAACGCGCAAATGAGCTCTGGAAACACCATATATTTT	CASSLNAQMSSGNTIYF
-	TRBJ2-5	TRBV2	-	TGTGCCAGCCGCGGGGCGGTAGAGACCCAGTACTTC	CASRGAVETQYF
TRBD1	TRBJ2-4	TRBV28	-	TGTGCCAGCAGTTATCACAGGGGGAACAAAAACATTCAGTACTTC	CASSYHRGNKNIQYF
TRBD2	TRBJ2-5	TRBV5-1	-	TGCGCCAGCAGCTTTACGGGACTAGCGGGAGTCGGGGGGTCGGAGACCCAGTACTTC	CASSFTGLAGVGGSETQYF
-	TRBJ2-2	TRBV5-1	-	TGCGCCAGCAGCTTCGGGAGAGGAAACACCGGGGAGCTGTTTTTT	CASSFGRGNTGELFF
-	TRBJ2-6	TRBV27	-	TGTGCCAGCATAAGACCCGGGTATTTATCTGGGGCCAACGTCCTGACTTTC	CASIRPGYLSGANVLTF
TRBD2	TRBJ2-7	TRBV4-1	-	TGCGCCAGCAGCCCCGAGACTAGCGGGAGACCATACGAGCAGTACTTC	CASSPETSGRPYEQYF
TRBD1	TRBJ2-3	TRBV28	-	TGTGCCAGCAGTGGGACAGGCACAGATACGCAGTATTTT	CASSGTGTDTQYF
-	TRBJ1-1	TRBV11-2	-	TGTGCCAGCAGCTTAGATTTAGTAGGTGAAGCTTTCTTT	CASSLDLVGEAFF
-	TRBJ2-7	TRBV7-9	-	TGTGCCAGCAGCACCCTTAGCGGAGACTACGAGCAGTACTTC	CASSTLSGDYEQYF
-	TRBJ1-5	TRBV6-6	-	TGTGCCAGCAGTTACTCTCCGGGCAATCAGCCCCAGCATTTT	CASSYSPGNQPQHF
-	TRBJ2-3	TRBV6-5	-	TGTGCCAGCAGGTATTCCGGGGGAGATACGCAGTATTTT	CASRYSGGDTQYF
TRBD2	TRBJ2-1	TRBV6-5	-	TGTGCCAGCAGTTACGAGCGGGAGGGACCAATTGAGCAGTTCTTC	CASSYEREGPIEQFF
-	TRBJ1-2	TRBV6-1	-	TGTGCCAGCAGTGGCGACCCGAGGTTCTATGGCTACACCTTC	CASSGDPRFYGYTF
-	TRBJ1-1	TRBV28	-	TGTGCCAGCAGTTCCCCTCTCAGGGTTGGGAACACTGAAGCTTTCTTT	CASSSPLRVGNTEAFF
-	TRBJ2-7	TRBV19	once	TGTGCCAGTAGTTCCAACTACGAGCAGTACTTC	CASSSNYEQYF
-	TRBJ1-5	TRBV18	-	TGTGCCAGCTCACCGGGAGGGCCCTATAGCAATCAGCCCCAGCATTTT	CASSPGGPYSNQPQHF
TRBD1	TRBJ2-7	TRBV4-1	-	TGCGCCAGCAGCCAATCCACCGGGACAGTACCCTACGAGCAGTACTTC	CASSQSTGTVPYEQYF
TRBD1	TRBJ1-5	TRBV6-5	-	TGTGCCAGCAGTTCTGGACAGGGTCGACAGCCCCAGCATTTT	CASSSGQGRQPQHF
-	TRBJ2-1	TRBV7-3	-	TGTGCCAGCAGCCCAGGGGGGGACTACAATGAGCAGTTCTTC	CASSPGGDYNEQFF
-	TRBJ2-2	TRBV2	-	TGTGCCAGCAGTCCCCTTGGCAGTGGGGAGCTGTTTTTT	CASSPLGSGELFF
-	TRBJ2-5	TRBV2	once	TGTGCCAGCAGGGGACTTGGTGTGCGGCAAGAGACCCAGTACTTC	CASRGLGVRQETQYF
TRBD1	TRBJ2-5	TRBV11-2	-	TGTGCCAGCAGCCAGGGACAGGGCGGAGAGACCCAGTACTTC	CASSQGQGGETQYF
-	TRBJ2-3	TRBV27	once	TGTGCCAGCAGTCTGGTGACTCCCACAGATACGCAGTATTTT	CASSLVTPTDTQYF
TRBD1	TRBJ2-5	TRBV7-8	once	TGTGCCAGCAGCAATACCGGGACAGGGGGTTGGGAGACCCAGTACTTC	CASSNTGTGGWETQYF
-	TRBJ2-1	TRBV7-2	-	TGTGCCAGCAGGGAACAGCGGAACCTTTACAATGAGCAGTTCTTC	CASREQRNLYNEQFF
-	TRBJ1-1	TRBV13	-	TGTGCCAGCAGCTTATTCTTGAGTGGGAACATGAACACTGAAGCTTTCTTT	CASSLFLSGNMNTEAFF
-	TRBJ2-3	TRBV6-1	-	TGTGCCAGCAGTGACTACTCCGATACGCAGTATTTT	CASSDYSDTQYF